A selection of T cell receptor beta chains follows, all from one sample in a study of blood T cell repertoires in COVID-19. Profiled with immunoSEQ multiplex PCR; TCRdb holds only in-frame clones, not every one. The data contain around 260,000 clones, approximately 89% of them singletons. The sample comprised peripheral blood. These receptors were obtained from a woman between 65 and 79 years old with COVID-19, enrolled during active disease. Each CDR3 is given with its conserved first and last residue. Fields, in order: clone size, V gene, D gene, J gene, CDR3 protein, CDR3 DNA. D genes are given only for firm matches. Size is omitted from some rows. Given values are once, few, many or a class for expanded clones.

once	TRBV4-1	NA	TRBJ1-2	CASSQPRQILNYGYTF	TGCGCCAGCAGCCAACCTCGACAGATTCTTAACTATGGCTACACCTTC
NA	TRBV24-1	NA	TRBJ2-5	CATSGSFQETQYF	TGTGCCACCAGTGGGAGTTTCCAAGAGACCCAGTACTTC
NA	TRBV6-2/TRBV6-3	NA	TRBJ1-2	CASSYIYGYTF	TGTGCCAGCAGTTATATCTATGGCTACACCTTC
NA	TRBV19	NA	TRBJ1-4	CASSRWSDSNEKLFF	TGTGCCAGTAGTCGATGGAGTGATTCTAATGAAAAACTGTTTTTT
NA	TRBV28	NA	TRBJ2-1	CASSLLNNEQFF	TGTGCCAGCAGTTTACTTAACAATGAGCAGTTCTTC
NA	TRBV5-5	TRBD1	TRBJ1-2	CASAGTAANYGYTF	TGTGCCAGCGCCGGGACAGCCGCTAACTATGGCTACACCTTC
few	TRBV12-3/TRBV12-4	NA	TRBJ2-3	CASSLRRTDTQYF	TGTGCCAGCAGTTTAAGGCGGACAGATACGCAGTATTTT
NA	TRBV29-1	NA	TRBJ1-4	CSVDPGEGKLFF	TGCAGCGTTGACCCCGGGGAGGGAAAACTGTTTTTT
NA	TRBV7-8	NA	TRBJ1-2	CASSLGGGRYYGYTF	TGTGCCAGCAGCTTAGGGGGCGGTCGATACTATGGCTACACCTTC
NA	TRBV30	NA	TRBJ2-5	CAWSVRQGETQYF	TGTGCCTGGAGTGTACGGCAGGGAGAGACCCAGTACTTC
NA	TRBV5-1	TRBD1	TRBJ1-1	CASSLETGQGTEAFF	TGCGCCAGCAGCTTGGAAACGGGACAGGGGACTGAAGCTTTCTTT
NA	TRBV4-2	TRBD1	TRBJ1-6	CASSQTGGEDNSPLHF	TGTGCCAGCAGCCAGACAGGGGGTGAGGATAATTCACCCCTCCACTTT
once	TRBV21-1	NA	TRBJ1-4	CASIKRQGRTKLFF	TGTGCCAGCATCAAGCGACAGGGCCGAACGAAACTGTTTTTT
NA	TRBV6-5	NA	TRBJ1-3	CATPTPGGNTIYF	TGTGCCACCCCTACACCGGGAGGAAACACCATATATTTT
NA	TRBV9	TRBD2	TRBJ2-1	CASSPRSERGEQFF	TGTGCCAGCAGCCCCCGGTCGGAGCGGGGTGAGCAGTTCTTC
NA	TRBV5-1	TRBD2	TRBJ2-3	CASSVGLAGVRDTQYF	TGCGCCAGCAGCGTCGGACTAGCGGGAGTGCGGGATACGCAGTATTTT
NA	TRBV14	NA	TRBJ2-7	CASSQTVGEQYF	TGTGCCAGCAGCCAGACTGTTGGCGAGCAGTACTTC
NA	TRBV3-1/TRBV3-2	NA	TRBJ2-2	CASSQSWELFF	TGTGCCAGCAGCCAGAGCTGGGAGCTGTTTTTT
NA	TRBV18	NA	TRBJ1-2	CASSPRARTENYGYTF	TGTGCCAGCTCACCGAGGGCTCGGACGGAAAACTATGGCTACACCTTC
NA	TRBV27	NA	TRBJ1-1	CASNAGGAMNTEAFF	TGTGCCAGCAACGCCGGGGGGGCGATGAACACTGAAGCTTTCTTT